This passage covers 23 T cell receptor beta chains from one sample sequenced in a study of T cell responses to AZD1222 COVID-19 vaccine. Sequencing was performed with immunoSEQ multiplex PCR; in TCRdb, only in-frame clones are kept and a portion is missing. The sample includes around 140,000 clones, around 87% seen only once; the top ten take 1.5% to 2%. This specimen was peripheral blood, taken on day 0 of AZD1222 vaccination. The source of these receptors is an adult in good health.

The rearrangement uses TRBV11-3 and TRBJ2-7; 11 nucleotides align to TRBD1. There are 15 residues in the CDR3. The V segment lost 1 base and the J segment 3 bases; nucleotides outside the gene matches: 2. Germline V gene lookup returns CDR1 SGHNT and CDR2 YENEEA. CDR3 in DNA: TGTGCCAGCAGCTTAGGGGGGACAGGGGGCTACGAGCAGTACTTC. It specifies CASSLGGTGGYEQYF.

This clone was observed once. The CDR3, as DNA: TGCGCCAGCAGCCAGGTGGGACAGAGGGAGAGCTACACCTTC. Residues: CASSQVGQRESYTF. The chain recombines TRBV4-1 with TRBJ1-2; TRBD1 matches at 7 bases. The germline V gene has CDR1 MGHRA and CDR2 YSYEKL. V was clipped by 3 bases and J by 9 bases; unmatched bases: 10. The CDR3 is 14 amino acids.

The rearrangement links TRBV27 to TRBJ1-1, with 7 bases identical to TRBD1. The germline V gene has CDR1 MNHEY and CDR2 SMNVEV (reference sequence). Losses at the gene ends were 4 bases for V and 3 bases for J; bases not matched to a gene: 20. The CDR3 runs 19 residues. CDR3 region: CASSYLSPGTVGEDTEAFF. The CDR3 DNA follows: TGTGCCAGCAGTTACCTCAGTCCCGGGACAGTAGGGGAGGACACTGAAGCTTTCTTT.

V is TRBV28 and J is TRBJ1-4, with 9 bases aligning to TRBD1. Per the germline V gene, CDR1 is MDHEN and CDR2 is SYDVKM. V lost 6 bases and J lost 8; bases outside the gene matches: 7. The CDR3 is 14 residues long. In DNA form, the CDR3 reads TGTGCCAGCAGCCTCCGGGACAGGGCGGAAAAACTGTTTTTT. Its translation: CASSLRDRAEKLFF. Filled out from reference TRBV28 and TRBJ1-4, the complete variable domain reads DVKVTQSSRYLVKRTGEKVFLECVQDMDHENMFWYRQDPGLGLRLIYFSYDVKMKEKGDIPEGYSVSREKKERFSLILESASTNQTSMYLCASSLRDRAEKLFFGSGTQLSVL.

The V and J genes are TRBV7-8 and TRBJ1-2; 7 bases match TRBD1. CDR3 length equals 16 residues. V shed 1 base and J 3 bases; nucleotides not matched to a gene: 8. Germline V gene lookup returns CDR1 SGHVS and CDR2 FQNEAQ. The chain's CDR3 is CASSLVWAGGDYGYTF. CDR3 sequence (DNA): TGTGCCAGCAGCTTAGTATGGGCAGGGGGTGACTATGGCTACACCTTC.

The rearrangement links TRBV16 to TRBJ2-1; D is unclear. CDR3 size: 17 residues. Germline CDR1 and CDR2: KGHSY and FQNENV. The V end was cut by 0 bases, the J end by 3 bases, with 15 bases between. CDR3 DNA sequence: TGTGCCAGCAGCCAATCCGCACGGCGAATACTCTACAATGAGCAGTTCTTC. Its translation is CASSQSARRILYNEQFF.

The CDR3 loop is CASSLQGNPYNEQFF. CDR3 bases: TGTGCCAGCAGCTTACAGGGGAACCCTTACAATGAGCAGTTCTTC. The J gene is TRBJ2-1, the V gene TRBV7-2; TRBD1 might be the D (6 bases). The CDR3 is 15 residues long. Trimming stripped 2 bases from V and 4 bases from J, with 12 bases between. CDR1 and CDR2 (germline): SGHTA, FQGNSA.

This clone was recorded only once. This sequence joins TRBV28 and TRBJ2-2; no firm D call. CDR1 and CDR2 (germline): MDHEN, SYDVKM. The CDR3 contains 12 residues. V lost 7 bases to trimming and J lost 2 bases, with 5 bases between them. The CDR3, as DNA: TGTGCCAGCAAGGTCAACACCGGGGAGCTGTTTTTT. Its protein product is CASKVNTGELFF.

The chain links TRBV5-1 to TRBJ1-4; possible D gene TRBD1, 6 bases. This CDR3 is built from 16 residues. The germline V gene encodes CDR1 SGHRS and CDR2 YFSETQ. Trimming took off 4 bases at V and 2 bases at J, with 15 bases between the two ends. For the CDR3, the DNA is TGCGCCAGCAGCCTGCTTGCTGGGGGCACTAATGAAAAACTGTTTTTT. This sequence encodes CASSLLAGGTNEKLFF.

This clone occurred once. This chain joins TRBV5-5 and TRBJ2-5; possibly TRBD2 for D (5 bases). The V gene lost 0 bases and the J gene lost 2 bases, with 8 bases spanning the gap. The CDR3 contains 14 residues. Germline-derived CDR1 and CDR2 are SGHKS and YYEKEE (reference sequence). The CDR3 is CASSLERQQETQYF. The CDR3 DNA reads TGTGCCAGCAGCTTGGAGCGGCAGCAAGAGACCCAGTACTTC.

This rearrangement joins TRBV28 to TRBJ2-7, with 7 bases that match TRBD1. The ends lost 2 bases at V and 7 bases at J; junction bases unmatched: 5. The CDR3 is made up of 13 amino acids. Germline CDR1 and CDR2: MDHEN and SYDVKM. The CDR3 reads CASSLRTGGEQYF. CDR3 DNA sequence: TGTGCCAGCAGTTTAAGGACAGGTGGAGAGCAGTACTTC.

J is TRBJ2-1 and V is TRBV5-4, with TRBD2 matching 8 bases. V shed 5 bases and J 0 bases; nucleotides not matched to a gene: 4. There are 15 residues in the CDR3. Germline lookup yields CDR1 SGHNT and CDR2 YYREEE (reference sequence). CDR3 sequence: CASRRSGSSYNEQFF. The CDR3 coding sequence is TGTGCCAGCAGAAGGAGCGGGAGCTCCTACAATGAGCAGTTCTTC.

The V call is TRBV7-8, the J call TRBJ2-3, with unresolved D. Germline CDR1 reads SGHVS; CDR2 reads FQNEAQ. This CDR3 comprises 13 residues. V lost 1 base to trimming and J lost 7 bases, with 9 bases between them. The CDR3 DNA sequence: TGTGCCAGCAGCTTAGGGGTCAGTTATACGCAGTATTTT. It encodes CASSLGVSYTQYF.

The chain carries TRBV19 and TRBJ2-7; 9 bases match TRBD1. CDR3 length equals 15 residues. Per the germline V gene, CDR1 is LNHDA and CDR2 is SQIVND (reference sequence). Trimming took 5 bases from V and 3 from J; bases not matched to a gene: 8. The CDR3, as DNA: TGTGCCAGTAGTGCCCTCCCGGGACAGGGCTACGAGCAGTACTTC. Residues: CASSALPGQGYEQYF.

This chain links TRBV2 with TRBJ2-5; D is ambiguous. The CDR3 extends over 12 amino acids. Trimming shortened V by 1 base and J by 7 bases, and 7 bases separated the two germline ends. Germline V gene data show CDR1 as SNHLY and CDR2 as FYNNEI. CDR3 bases: TGTGCCAGCAGTGAAGGGTCCGGGACCCAGTACTTC. As protein: CASSEGSGTQYF.

There are a few counts of this clone. The genes are TRBV10-1 and TRBJ1-1; TRBD1 might be the D (5 bases). This CDR3 has 13 amino acids. Germline CDR1 is WNHNN and CDR2 is SYGVQD (reference sequence). The ends were cut back, 8 bases at V and 0 bases at J, with 10 bases in the middle. The CDR3 is CASVDSLNTEAFF. CDR3 bases: TGCGCCAGCGTCGACAGTCTGAACACTGAAGCTTTCTTT.

The sample holds a few counts of this clone. V is TRBV6-5 and J is TRBJ1-2; no reliable D call. From germline, CDR1 is MNHEY and CDR2 SVGAGI. The germline V and J ends were trimmed by 2 bases and 2 bases, with 9 bases remaining between them. CDR3 size: 14 residues. CDR3 coding DNA: TGTGCCAGCAGTTACGACGAGAAGAACTATGGCTACACCTTC. This codes for CASSYDEKNYGYTF.

V is TRBV5-1 and J is TRBJ2-7, with 7 bases aligning to TRBD2. The junction had 10 bases not matched to a gene; V was cut back by 4 bases and J by 3 bases. The CDR3 contains 15 residues. The germline V gene has CDR1 SGHRS and CDR2 YFSETQ. The CDR3 DNA reads TGCGCCAGCAGCAAAGGGCGGGAGCCAAGCTACGAGCAGTACTTC. It yields the protein CASSKGREPSYEQYF.

Worth noting for this clone: Mismatch with germline at one junction end may stem from a read error. The CDR3 sequence is CSAEDRLEVF. DNA of the CDR3: TGCAGTGCTGAAGACCGGCTGGAAGTTTTT. V gene TRBV20-1 combines with J gene TRBJ1-4, with unresolved D. This CDR3 has 10 residues. Germline loops: CDR1 DFQATT, CDR2 SNEGSKA (reference sequence).

The rearrangement links TRBV5-6 to TRBJ1-2; 10 positions agree with TRBD1. Germline assignment: CDR1 SGHDT and CDR2 YYEEEE. CDR3 size: 14 residues. After removal of 5 bases from V and 4 bases from J, the junction contained 5 bases not matched to a gene. CDR3 sequence: CASRPDRGGYGYTF. The CDR3 bases are TGTGCCAGCAGACCGGACAGGGGGGGCTATGGCTACACCTTC.

The chain employs TRBV5-5 and TRBJ1-4; D perhaps matches TRBD1 (5 bases). The germline V gene encodes CDR1 SGHKS and CDR2 YYEKEE (reference sequence). V lost 4 bases to trimming and J lost 4 bases, with 11 bases between them. The CDR3 length is 14 residues. The CDR3 spells CASSPGLNNEKLFF. CDR3 sequence (DNA): TGTGCCAGCAGCCCGGGACTGAATAATGAAAAACTGTTTTTT.

CDR3 in amino acids: CATEGGSSYNSPLHF. CDR3 coding DNA: TGTGCCACGGAGGGAGGGAGCTCCTATAATTCACCCCTCCACTTT. The gene calls are TRBV2 and TRBJ1-6; D is unresolved. The germline V and J ends were trimmed by 10 bases and 0 bases, with 13 bases remaining between them. The CDR3 extends over 15 amino acids. Germline V CDR1 and CDR2: SNHLY, FYNNEI.

The J gene is TRBJ2-1, the V gene TRBV7-9; D gene unclear. Trimming took off 6 bases at V and 5 bases at J, with 17 bases between the two ends. CDR1 and CDR2 (germline): SEHNR, FQNEAQ (reference sequence). The CDR3 totals 15 residues. CDR3 DNA: TGTGCCAGCAGTTGGGCCACCGAGCGAAACAATGAGCAGTTCTTC. Translation: CASSWATERNNEQFF.